This TCR beta chain was captured in a study of PD-1 blockade in classical Hodgkin lymphoma. Study-level points and caveats: There remain no defined causes for the repertoire differences, which possibly reflect disease activity or prior therapy.

With no exception, relapse followed autologous stem cell transplantation in all patients, and brentuximab vedotin exposure varied. Only in-frame clones appear in the TCRdb table, and some are missing; sequencing was by immunoSEQ multiplex PCR. The table lists 66,000 or so clones, over 70% of them singletons, with roughly 9% in the top ten. In germline, CDR1 is MNHEY, CDR2 SMNVEV (reference sequence). The CDR3 sequence is 16 residues long. As to this clone: Its antigen is still unknown. Relative to the germline gene, one junction end is altered; a read error may explain this.

The sequencing used peripheral blood mononuclear cells (PBMCs), collected before the second cycle of nivolumab. The sequence was obtained from a human donor with classical Hodgkin lymphoma. The chain is built from TRBV27 and TRBJ1-1, with 10 bases matching TRBD1. CDR3 DNA sequence: TGTGCCAGCAGTCTATCAGGGACAGGGGTGAACACTGAAGCTTTCTTT. This encodes CASSLSGTGVNTEAFF.